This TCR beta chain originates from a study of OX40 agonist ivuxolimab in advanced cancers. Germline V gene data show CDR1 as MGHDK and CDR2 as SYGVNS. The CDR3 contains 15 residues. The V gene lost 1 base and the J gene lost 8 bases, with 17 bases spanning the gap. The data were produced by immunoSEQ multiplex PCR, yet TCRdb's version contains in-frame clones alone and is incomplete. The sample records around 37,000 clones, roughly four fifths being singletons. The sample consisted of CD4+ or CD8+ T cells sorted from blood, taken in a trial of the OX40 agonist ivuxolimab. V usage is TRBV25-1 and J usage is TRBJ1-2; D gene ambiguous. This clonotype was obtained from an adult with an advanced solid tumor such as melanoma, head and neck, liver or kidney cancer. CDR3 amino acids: CASSESGRGGNGYTF. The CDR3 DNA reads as TGTGCCAGCAGTGAATCCGGGCGGGGAGGAAACGGCTACACCTTC.